This T cell receptor beta chain emerged from a study of T cell repertoires in cytomegalovirus infection. In the study overall: Both a matching HLA type and CMV infection were indicated by public TCR beta signatures.

This clonotype was detected many times. The target antigen is unknown. MiXCR was run by TCRdb on the reads, yielding one entry per CDR3 protein. The sample lists about 400,000 distinct CDR3 sequences; about 35% were seen once. Broader study findings: Based on cumulative public TCR beta family frequency, carriers of CMV plus the relevant HLA were identified.

CDR3 length: 13 residues. CDR1 and CDR2 (germline): SGHTA, FQGNSA. V lost 3 bases to trimming and J lost 6 bases, with 9 bases between them. The rearrangement links TRBV7-2 to TRBJ1-5; D possibly corresponds to TRBD1 (5 bases). The source was cultured PBMCs, collected from culture after CMV antigen stimulation. The receptor was isolated from a human donor in good health (CMV status not recorded). Some clones in this sample may be carry-over from other donors' samples. In DNA, the CDR3 is TGTGCCAGCAGCTTCTCAGGGCCTCAGCCCCAGCATTTT. Protein: CASSFSGPQPQHF.